Given below is one T cell receptor (beta chain) in context. Its antigen target is currently unknown. Base qualities are not recorded, but no much larger clone differs from it by a single base. This sample is drawn from a study of blood T cell repertoires in COVID-19 (TCRdb year 2020). In terms of the full investigation: Samples covering the acute and convalescent phases of COVID-19 were provided by collaborators in the United States, Italy and Spain. The samples were drawn from two sources: the first 160 participants of the ongoing ImmuneRACE study, and fewer than 1,500 subjects contributed by 6 global collaborators. The repertoires were released in a freely available public database intended as a resource for research on the immune response to SARS-CoV-2. A de-identified subject ID, COVID-19 status, age in years and sex were almost always included in the sample metadata. Where available, HLA class I and class II types were taken from metadata supplied by the sample provider and were not determined by assay-based typing. The prospective study material was composed of cDNA or gDNA derived from T cells, B-cell-depleted T cells, or PBMCs. The dataset comprised deeply sampled blood TCRbeta repertoires from subjects exposed to, actively infected with, or recovered from COVID-19. What the authors observed across the whole study: Clinical and demographic metadata were provided uncurated, with the amount varying by source and participant.

TCRbeta CDR3 regions were amplified from genomic DNA using the immunoSEQ Assay, a bias-controlled multiplex PCR. Concerning the study's data processing: The number of nucleated cells in each sample was estimated by amplification of reference gene primers within the assay. To quantify the absolute abundance of each unique TCRbeta CDR3 rearrangement, sequence reads were collapsed and filtered. For each sample, productive Simpson clonality was calculated as the square root of Simpson's diversity index across productive rearrangements. The clones in this table, taken by TCRdb from immuneACCESS, are in-frame only. Not every clone is retained; where verified, under half of the shortfall comes from an unresolved V gene, and the cause of the rest is unknown. V, J and clone size were drawn from that table, and D and trimming were deduced from the DNA. The sample table shows 150,000 to 200,000 clones, and around four fifths are seen once. The ten largest clonotypes hold over 5% of the sample.

The collaborating institutions used their own protocols to collect whole blood in K2EDTA tubes. For TCRbeta analysis, collaborator samples were shipped as frozen whole blood, as isolated PBMCs, or as DNA extracted from either sample type. The germline ends are 18 bases apart after V is trimmed by 5 bases and J by 8 bases. The germline V gene (reference sequence) gives CDR1 as PRHDT and CDR2 as FYEKMQ. From its cysteine to its phenylalanine, the CDR3 spans 14 amino acids. The DNA shown is the 42-base CDR3, in frame from base 1. This receptor chain uses TRBV13 and TRBJ1-1; matching of 5 bases hints at TRBD1 as the D gene. Sequenced: peripheral blood. The sequence was collected from a woman in her 30s with acute or convalescent COVID-19. This receptor carries the CDR3 CASSLPSLRGEAFF. The nucleotide sequence is TGTGCCAGCAGCCTACCCTCCCTACGGGGGGAAGCTTTCTTT. With the portions outside the CDR3 filled from the reference TRBV13 and TRBJ1-1 genes, the complete variable region becomes AAGVIQSPRHLIKEKRETATLKCYPIPRHDTVYWYQQGPGQDPQFLISFYEKMQSDKGSIPDRFSAQQFSDYHSELNMSSLELGDSALYFCASSLPSLRGEAFFGQGTRLTVV.